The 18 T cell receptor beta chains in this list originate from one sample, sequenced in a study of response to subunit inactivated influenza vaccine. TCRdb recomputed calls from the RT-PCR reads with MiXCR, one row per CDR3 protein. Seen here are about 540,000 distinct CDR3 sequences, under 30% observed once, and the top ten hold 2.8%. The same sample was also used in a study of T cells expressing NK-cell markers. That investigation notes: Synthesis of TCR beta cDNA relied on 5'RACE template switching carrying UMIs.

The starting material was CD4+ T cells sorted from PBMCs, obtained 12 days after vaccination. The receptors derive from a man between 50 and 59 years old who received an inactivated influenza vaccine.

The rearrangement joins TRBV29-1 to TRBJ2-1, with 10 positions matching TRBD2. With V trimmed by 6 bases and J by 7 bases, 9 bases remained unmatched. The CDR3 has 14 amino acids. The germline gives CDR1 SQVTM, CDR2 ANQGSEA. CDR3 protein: CSVASGRALNEQFF. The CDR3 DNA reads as TGCAGCGTGGCGAGCGGGAGGGCCTTGAATGAGCAGTTCTTC.

The CDR3: CASSHKFGPQHF. The DNA of the CDR3 is TGTGCCAGCAGCCACAAGTTTGGGCCCCAGCATTTT. The chain has TRBV5-6 and TRBJ1-5; no clear D. This CDR3 spans 12 amino acids. The ends were cut back, 4 bases at V and 9 bases at J, with 11 bases in the middle. CDR1 is SGHDT and CDR2 is YYEEEE in the germline V gene.

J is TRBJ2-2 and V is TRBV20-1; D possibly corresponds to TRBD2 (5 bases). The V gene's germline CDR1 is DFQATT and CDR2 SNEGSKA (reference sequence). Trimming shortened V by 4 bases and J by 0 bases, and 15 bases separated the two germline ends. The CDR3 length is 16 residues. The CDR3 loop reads CSAKNPRSANTGELFF. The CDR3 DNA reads TGCAGTGCTAAAAACCCCCGTAGCGCGAACACCGGGGAGCTGTTTTTT.

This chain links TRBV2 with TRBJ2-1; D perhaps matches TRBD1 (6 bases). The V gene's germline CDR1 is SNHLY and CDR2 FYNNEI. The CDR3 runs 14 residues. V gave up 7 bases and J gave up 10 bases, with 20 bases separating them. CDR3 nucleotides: TGTGCCAGCACCCCTGGACAGCGGCAAGGAGAGCAGTTCTTC. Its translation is CASTPGQRQGEQFF.

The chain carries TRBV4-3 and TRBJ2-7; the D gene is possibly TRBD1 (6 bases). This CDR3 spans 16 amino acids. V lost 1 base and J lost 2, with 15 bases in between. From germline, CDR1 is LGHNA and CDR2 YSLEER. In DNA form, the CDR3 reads TGCGCCAGCAGCCAAGGTCTCAACAGGGTTGCCTACGAGCAGTACTTC. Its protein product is CASSQGLNRVAYEQYF.

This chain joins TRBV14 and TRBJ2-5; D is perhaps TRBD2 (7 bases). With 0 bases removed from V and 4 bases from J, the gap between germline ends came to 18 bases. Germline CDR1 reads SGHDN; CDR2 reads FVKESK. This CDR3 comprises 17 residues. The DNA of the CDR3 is TGTGCCAGCAGCCAAGATCCGTACAGGGAGGGTTCAGAGACCCAGTACTTC. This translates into CASSQDPYREGSETQYF.

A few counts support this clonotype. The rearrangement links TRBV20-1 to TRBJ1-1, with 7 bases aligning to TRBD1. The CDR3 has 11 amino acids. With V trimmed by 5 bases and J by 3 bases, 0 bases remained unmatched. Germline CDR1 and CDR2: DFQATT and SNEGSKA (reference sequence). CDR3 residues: CSAGTDTEAFF. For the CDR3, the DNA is TGCAGTGCTGGGACAGACACTGAAGCTTTCTTT.

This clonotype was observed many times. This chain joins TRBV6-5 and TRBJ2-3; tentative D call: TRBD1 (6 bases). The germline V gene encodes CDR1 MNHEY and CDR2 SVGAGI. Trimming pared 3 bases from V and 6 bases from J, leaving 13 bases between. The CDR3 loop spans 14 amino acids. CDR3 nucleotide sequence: TGTGCCAGCAGTTATCGAGCGAGGGGGGATACGCAGTATTTT. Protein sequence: CASSYRARGDTQYF.

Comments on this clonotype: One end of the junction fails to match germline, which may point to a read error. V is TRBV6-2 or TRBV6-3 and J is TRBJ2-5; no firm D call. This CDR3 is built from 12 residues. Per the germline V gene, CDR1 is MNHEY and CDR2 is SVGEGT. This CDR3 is CASSYFRETQYF. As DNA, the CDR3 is TGTGCCAGCAGCTACTTCCGGGAGACCCAGTACTTC.

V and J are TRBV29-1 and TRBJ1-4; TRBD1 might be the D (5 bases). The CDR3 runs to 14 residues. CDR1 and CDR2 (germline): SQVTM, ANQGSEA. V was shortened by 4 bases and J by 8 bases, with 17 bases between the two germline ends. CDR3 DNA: TGCAGCGTTGCTACGAGGGGAGGAGGAGAAAAACTGTTTTTT. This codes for CSVATRGGGEKLFF.

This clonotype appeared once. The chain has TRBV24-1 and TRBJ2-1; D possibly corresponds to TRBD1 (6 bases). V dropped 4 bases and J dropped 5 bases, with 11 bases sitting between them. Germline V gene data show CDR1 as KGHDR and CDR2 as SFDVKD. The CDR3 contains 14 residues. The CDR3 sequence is CATSETYRDNEQFF. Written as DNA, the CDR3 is TGTGCCACCAGTGAGACCTACAGGGACAATGAGCAGTTCTTC.

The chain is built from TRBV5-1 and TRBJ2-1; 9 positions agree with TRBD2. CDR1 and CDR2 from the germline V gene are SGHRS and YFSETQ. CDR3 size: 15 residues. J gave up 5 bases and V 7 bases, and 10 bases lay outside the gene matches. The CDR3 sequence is CASGSRLAANNEQFF. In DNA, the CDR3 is TGCGCCAGCGGCAGCCGACTAGCGGCTAACAATGAGCAGTTCTTC.

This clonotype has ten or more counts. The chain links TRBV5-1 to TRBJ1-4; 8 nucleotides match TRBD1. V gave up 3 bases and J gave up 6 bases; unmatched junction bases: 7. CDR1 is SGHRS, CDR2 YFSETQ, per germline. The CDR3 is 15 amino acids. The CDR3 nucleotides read TGCGCCAGCAGCTCCCCCGGGACAGGCGATGAAAAACTGTTTTTT. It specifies CASSSPGTGDEKLFF.

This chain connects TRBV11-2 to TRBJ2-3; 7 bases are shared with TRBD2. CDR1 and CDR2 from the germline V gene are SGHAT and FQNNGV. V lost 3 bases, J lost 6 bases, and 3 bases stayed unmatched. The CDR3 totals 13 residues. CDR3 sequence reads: CASSFPGGDTQYF. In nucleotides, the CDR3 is TGTGCCAGCAGCTTTCCCGGGGGGGATACGCAGTATTTT.

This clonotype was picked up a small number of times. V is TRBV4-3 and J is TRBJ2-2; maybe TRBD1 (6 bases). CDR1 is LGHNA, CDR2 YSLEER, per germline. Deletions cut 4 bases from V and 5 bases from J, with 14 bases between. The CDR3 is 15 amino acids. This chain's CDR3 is CASSRKGVGTGELFF. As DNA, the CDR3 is TGCGCCAGCAGCCGAAAGGGGGTAGGGACCGGGGAGCTGTTTTTT.

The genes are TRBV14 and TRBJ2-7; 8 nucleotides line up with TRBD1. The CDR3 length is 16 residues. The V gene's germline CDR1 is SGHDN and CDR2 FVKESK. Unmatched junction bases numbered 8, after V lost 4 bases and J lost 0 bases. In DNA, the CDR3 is TGTGCCAGCAGCCGCGTAGGACAGGGTCACTCCTACGAGCAGTACTTC. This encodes CASSRVGQGHSYEQYF.

CDR3 coding DNA: TGTGCCAGCAGCCAAGATATACAGCGGAACACCGGGGAGCTGTTTTTT. It codes for CASSQDIQRNTGELFF. This chain uses TRBV4-2 with TRBJ2-2; the D is unclear. Germline V gene data show CDR1 as LGHNA and CDR2 as YNFKEQ. The CDR3 covers 16 residues. Trimming left V 0 bases short and J 1 base short, with 9 bases between.

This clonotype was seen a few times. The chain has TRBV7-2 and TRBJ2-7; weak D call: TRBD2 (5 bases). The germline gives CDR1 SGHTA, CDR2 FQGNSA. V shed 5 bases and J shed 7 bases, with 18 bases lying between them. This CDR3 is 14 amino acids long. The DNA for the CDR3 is TGTGCCAGCAGCCCTCGGGCCAAGACGGGGGAGCAGTACTTC. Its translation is CASSPRAKTGEQYF. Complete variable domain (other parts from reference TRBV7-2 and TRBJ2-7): GAGVSQSPSNKVTEKGKDVELRCDPISGHTALYWYRQSLGQGLEFLIYFQGNSAPDKSGLPSDRFSAERTGGSVSTLTIQRTQQEDSAVYLCASSPRAKTGEQYFGPGTRLTVT.